This T cell receptor (beta chain) was recovered during a study of T cells in Graves' hyperthyroidism and ophthalmopathy. Whole-study results and caveats: Blood also contained most expanded thyroid clonotypes above 0.001.

Only a few counts were recorded for this clonotype. Antigen unknown. Trimming cost V 0 bases and J 8 bases; bases outside gene matches: 9. This CDR3 has 15 residues. Germline values: CDR1 LGHNA, CDR2 YSLEER. Disease duration was under 3 months in the ophthalmopathy patients, who also had a Clinical Activity Score of at least 3 and a NOSPECS grade of at least 4. Patients were excluded for uncontrolled infection, other autoimmune disease, pregnancy or lactation. Clinical symptoms, serum thyroxine, TRAb, thyroid ultrasound and orbital computed tomography established diagnosis. Amplified TCR beta CDR3 regions derived from RNA transcripts. During a first-round RT-PCR of the TCR CDR3, the HTBI primer set was used. TCRdb passed the multiplex PCR reads through MiXCR, listing each CDR3 protein once. The sample lists hundreds of thousands of distinct CDR3 sequences, 14% to 15% occurring once.

This TCR came from a woman in her 40s with Graves' ophthalmopathy. Sequenced input: blood. The chain couples TRBV4-3 to TRBJ1-2, with 7 bases lining up with TRBD1. The CDR3 DNA reads TGCGCCAGCAGCCAAGACCCCGCAGGGGGGAACGGCTACACCTTC. Protein product: CASSQDPAGGNGYTF.